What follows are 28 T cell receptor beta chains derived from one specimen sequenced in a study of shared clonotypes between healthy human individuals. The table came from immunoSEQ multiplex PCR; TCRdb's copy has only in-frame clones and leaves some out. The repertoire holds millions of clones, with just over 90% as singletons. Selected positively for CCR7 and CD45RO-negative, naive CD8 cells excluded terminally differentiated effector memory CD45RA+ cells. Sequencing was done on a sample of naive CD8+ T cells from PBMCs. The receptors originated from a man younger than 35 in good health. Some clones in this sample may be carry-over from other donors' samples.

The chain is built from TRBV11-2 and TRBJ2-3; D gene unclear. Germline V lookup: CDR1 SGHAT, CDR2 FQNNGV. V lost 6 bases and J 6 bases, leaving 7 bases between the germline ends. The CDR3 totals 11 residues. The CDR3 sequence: CASSGYDTQYF. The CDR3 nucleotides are TGTGCCAGCAGTGGCTATGATACGCAGTATTTT.

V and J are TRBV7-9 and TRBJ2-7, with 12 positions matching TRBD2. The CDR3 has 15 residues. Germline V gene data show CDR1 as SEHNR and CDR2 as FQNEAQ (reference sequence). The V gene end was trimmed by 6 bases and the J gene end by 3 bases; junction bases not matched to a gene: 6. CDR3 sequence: CASSPRLAGDYEQYF. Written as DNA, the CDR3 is TGTGCCAGCAGTCCAAGACTAGCGGGAGACTACGAGCAGTACTTC. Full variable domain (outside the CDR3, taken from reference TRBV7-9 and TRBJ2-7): DTGVSQNPRHKITKRGQNVTFRCDPISEHNRLYWYRQTLGQGPEFLTYFQNEAQLEKSRLLSDRFSAERPKGSFSTLEIQRTEQGDSAMYLCASSPRLAGDYEQYFGPGTRLTVT.

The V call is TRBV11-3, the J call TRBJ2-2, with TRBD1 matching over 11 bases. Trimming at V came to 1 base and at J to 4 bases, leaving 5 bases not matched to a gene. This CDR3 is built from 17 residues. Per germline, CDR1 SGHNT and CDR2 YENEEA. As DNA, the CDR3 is TGTGCCAGCAGCTTAGGCCTGGGACAGGGGGGCACCGGGGAGCTGTTTTTT. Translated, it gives CASSLGLGQGGTGELFF.

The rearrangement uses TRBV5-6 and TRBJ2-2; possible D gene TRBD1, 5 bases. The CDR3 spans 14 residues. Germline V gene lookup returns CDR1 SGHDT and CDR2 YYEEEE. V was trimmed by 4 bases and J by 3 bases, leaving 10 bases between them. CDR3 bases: TGTGCCAGCAGCCCCTCGACAGACACCGGGGAGCTGTTTTTT. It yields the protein CASSPSTDTGELFF.

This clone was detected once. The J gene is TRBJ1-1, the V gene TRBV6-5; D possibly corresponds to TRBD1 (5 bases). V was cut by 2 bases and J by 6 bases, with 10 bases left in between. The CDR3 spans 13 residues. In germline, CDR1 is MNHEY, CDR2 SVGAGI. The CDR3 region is CASSYRQGPEAFF. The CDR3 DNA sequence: TGTGCCAGCAGTTACAGGCAGGGACCTGAAGCTTTCTTT.

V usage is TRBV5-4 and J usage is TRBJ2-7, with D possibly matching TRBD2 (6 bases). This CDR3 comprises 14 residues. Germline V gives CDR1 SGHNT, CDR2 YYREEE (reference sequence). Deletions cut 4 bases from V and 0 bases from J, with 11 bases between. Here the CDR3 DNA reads TGTGCCAGCAGCGGGGACGGGAGCTCCTACGAGCAGTACTTC. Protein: CASSGDGSSYEQYF.

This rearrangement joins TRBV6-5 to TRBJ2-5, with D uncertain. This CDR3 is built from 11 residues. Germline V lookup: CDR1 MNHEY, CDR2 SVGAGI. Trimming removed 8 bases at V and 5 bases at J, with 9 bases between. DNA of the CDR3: TGTGCCAGCTGGGCGTTGGAGACCCAGTACTTC. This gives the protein CASWALETQYF.

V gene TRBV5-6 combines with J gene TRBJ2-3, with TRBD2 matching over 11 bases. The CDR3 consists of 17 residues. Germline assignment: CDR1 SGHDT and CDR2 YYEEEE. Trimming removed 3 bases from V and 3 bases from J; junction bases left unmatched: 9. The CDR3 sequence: CASSSRTSGYWTDTQYF. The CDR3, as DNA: TGTGCCAGCAGCTCCCGGACTAGCGGGTATTGGACAGATACGCAGTATTTT.

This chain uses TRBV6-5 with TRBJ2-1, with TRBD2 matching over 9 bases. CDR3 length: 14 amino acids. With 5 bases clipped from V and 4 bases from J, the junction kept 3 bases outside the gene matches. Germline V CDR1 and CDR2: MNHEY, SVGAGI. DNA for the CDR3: TGTGCCAGCAGTACTAGCGGGTTATACAATGAGCAGTTCTTC. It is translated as CASSTSGLYNEQFF.

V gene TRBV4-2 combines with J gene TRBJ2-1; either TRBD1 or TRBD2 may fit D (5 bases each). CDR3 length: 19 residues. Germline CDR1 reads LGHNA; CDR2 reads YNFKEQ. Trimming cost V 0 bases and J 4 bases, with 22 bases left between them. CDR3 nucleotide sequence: TGTGCCAGCAGCCAAGACTCGGAAGCGGTACCCGAGGGGTACAATGAGCAGTTCTTC. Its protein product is CASSQDSEAVPEGYNEQFF.

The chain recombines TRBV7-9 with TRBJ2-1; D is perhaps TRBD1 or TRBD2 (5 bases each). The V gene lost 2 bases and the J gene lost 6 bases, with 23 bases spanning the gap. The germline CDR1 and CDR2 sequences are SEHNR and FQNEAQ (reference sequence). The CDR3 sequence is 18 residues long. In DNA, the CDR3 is TGTGCCAGCAGCTTACCCTCCATCGTCCCCAGGGACCCCAATGAGCAGTTCTTC. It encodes CASSLPSIVPRDPNEQFF.

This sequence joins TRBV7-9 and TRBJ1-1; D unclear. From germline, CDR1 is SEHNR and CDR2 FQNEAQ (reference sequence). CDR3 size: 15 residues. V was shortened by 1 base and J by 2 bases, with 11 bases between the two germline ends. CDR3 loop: CASSLGQYSNTEAFF. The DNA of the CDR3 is TGTGCCAGCAGCTTAGGACAATACAGTAACACTGAAGCTTTCTTT.

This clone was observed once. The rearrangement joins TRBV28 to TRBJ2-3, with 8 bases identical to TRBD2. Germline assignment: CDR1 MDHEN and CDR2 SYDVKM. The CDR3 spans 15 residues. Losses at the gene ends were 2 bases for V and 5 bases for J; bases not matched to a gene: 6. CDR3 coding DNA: TGTGCCAGCAGTTTAGTAGCGGGACCCCTAGATACGCAGTATTTT. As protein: CASSLVAGPLDTQYF.

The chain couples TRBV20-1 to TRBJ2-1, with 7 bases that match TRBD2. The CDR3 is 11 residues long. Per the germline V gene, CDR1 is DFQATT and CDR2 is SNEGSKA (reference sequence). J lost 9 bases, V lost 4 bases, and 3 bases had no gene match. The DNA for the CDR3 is TGCAGTGCTATTTGGGGGGGTGAGCAGTTCTTC. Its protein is CSAIWGGEQFF.

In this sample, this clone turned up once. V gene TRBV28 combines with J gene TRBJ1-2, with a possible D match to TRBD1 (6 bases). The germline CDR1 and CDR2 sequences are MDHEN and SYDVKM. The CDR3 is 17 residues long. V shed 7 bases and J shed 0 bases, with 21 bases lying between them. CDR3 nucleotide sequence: TGTGCCAGCATTGCCCAGGGGCGAACCCCCGCTAACTATGGCTACACCTTC. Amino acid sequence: CASIAQGRTPANYGYTF.

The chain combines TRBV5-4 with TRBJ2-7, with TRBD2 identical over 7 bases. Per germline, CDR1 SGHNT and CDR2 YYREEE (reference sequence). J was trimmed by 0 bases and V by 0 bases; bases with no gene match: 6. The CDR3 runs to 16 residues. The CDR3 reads CASSLGPSGSSYEQYF. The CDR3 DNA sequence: TGTGCCAGCAGCTTGGGGCCTAGCGGCAGCTCCTACGAGCAGTACTTC. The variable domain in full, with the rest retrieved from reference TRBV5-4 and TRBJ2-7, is ETGVTQSPTHLIKTRGQQVTLRCSSQSGHNTVSWYQQALGQGPQFIFQYYREEENGRGNFPPRFSGLQFPNYSSELNVNALELDDSALYLCASSLGPSGSSYEQYFGPGTRLTVT.

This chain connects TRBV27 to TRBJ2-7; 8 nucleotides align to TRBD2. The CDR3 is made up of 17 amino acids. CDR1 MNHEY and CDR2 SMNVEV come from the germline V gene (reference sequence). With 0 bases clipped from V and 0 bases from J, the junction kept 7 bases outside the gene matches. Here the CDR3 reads CASSLSMRLATSYEQYF. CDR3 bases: TGTGCCAGCAGTTTATCGATGCGACTAGCGACCTCCTACGAGCAGTACTTC.

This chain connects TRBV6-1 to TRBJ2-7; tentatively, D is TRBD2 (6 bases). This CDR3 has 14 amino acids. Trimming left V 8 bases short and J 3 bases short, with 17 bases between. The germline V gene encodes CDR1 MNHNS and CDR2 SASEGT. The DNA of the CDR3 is TGTGCCAGCGTGGGGCAGGGACTGATCTACGAGCAGTACTTC. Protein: CASVGQGLIYEQYF.

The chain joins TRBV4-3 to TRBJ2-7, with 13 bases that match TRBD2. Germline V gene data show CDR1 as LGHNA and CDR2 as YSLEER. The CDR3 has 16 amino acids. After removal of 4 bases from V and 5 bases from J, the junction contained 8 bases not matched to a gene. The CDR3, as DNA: TGCGCCAGCAGCCCGCGGGGGACTAGCGGGGTGGACGAGCAGTACTTC. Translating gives CASSPRGTSGVDEQYF.

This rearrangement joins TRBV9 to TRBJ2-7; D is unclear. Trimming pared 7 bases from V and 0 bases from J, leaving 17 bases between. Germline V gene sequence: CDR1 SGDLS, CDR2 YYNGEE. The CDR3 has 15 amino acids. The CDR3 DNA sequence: TGTGCCAGCGGTCCGGGTAGCCGGAGCTCCTACGAGCAGTACTTC. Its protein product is CASGPGSRSSYEQYF.

DNA for the CDR3: TGTGCCATCAGTGACTCGGGCAGGGAACACTACGAGCAGTACTTC. Encoded protein: CAISDSGREHYEQYF. The V gene is TRBV10-3, the J gene TRBJ2-7, with a tentative D call TRBD1 (5 bases). This CDR3 has 15 amino acids. V was cut by 3 bases and J by 3 bases, with 15 bases left in between. Germline assignment: CDR1 ENHRY and CDR2 SYGVKD.

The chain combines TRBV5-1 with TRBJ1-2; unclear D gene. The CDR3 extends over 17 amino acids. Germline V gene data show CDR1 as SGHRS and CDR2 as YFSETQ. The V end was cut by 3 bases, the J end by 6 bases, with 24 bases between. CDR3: CASSSSGWGAGRDGYTF. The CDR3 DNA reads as TGCGCCAGCAGCTCCTCCGGGTGGGGAGCGGGTCGTGATGGCTACACCTTC.

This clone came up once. CDR3 nucleotide sequence: TGTGCCAGCAGCGTAGGAGGGAAGCCGAGCTCTGGGGCCAACGTCCTGACTTTC. It yields the protein CASSVGGKPSSGANVLTF. The chain links TRBV9 to TRBJ2-6; D possibly corresponds to TRBD2 (5 bases). V gave up 0 bases and J gave up 0 bases, with 13 bases separating them. The CDR3 totals 18 residues. The germline CDR1 and CDR2 sequences are SGDLS and YYNGEE.

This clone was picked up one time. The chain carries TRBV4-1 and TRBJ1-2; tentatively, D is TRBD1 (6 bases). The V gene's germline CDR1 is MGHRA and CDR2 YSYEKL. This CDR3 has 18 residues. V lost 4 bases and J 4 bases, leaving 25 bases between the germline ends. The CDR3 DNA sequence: TGCGCCAGCAGCCTATTAGCGGGGGGCGCGGATTCGTCCTATGGCTACACCTTC. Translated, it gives CASSLLAGGADSSYGYTF.

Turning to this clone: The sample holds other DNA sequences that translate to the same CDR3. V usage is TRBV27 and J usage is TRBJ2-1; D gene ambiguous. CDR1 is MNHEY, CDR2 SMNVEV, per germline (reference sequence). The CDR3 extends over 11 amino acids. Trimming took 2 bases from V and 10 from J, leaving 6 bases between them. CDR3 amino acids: CASSLANEQFF. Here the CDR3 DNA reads TGTGCCAGCAGTTTAGCGAACGAGCAGTTCTTC.

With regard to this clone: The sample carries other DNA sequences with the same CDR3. CDR3: CASSLYGTGYEQYF. In DNA, the CDR3 is TGTGCCAGCAGCTTGTATGGGACAGGCTACGAGCAGTACTTC. The J gene is TRBJ2-7, the V gene TRBV5-5, with TRBD1 matching 8 bases. This CDR3 contains 14 residues. J gave up 3 bases and V 1 base, and 3 bases lay outside the gene matches. Germline V gene sequence: CDR1 SGHKS, CDR2 YYEKEE (reference sequence).

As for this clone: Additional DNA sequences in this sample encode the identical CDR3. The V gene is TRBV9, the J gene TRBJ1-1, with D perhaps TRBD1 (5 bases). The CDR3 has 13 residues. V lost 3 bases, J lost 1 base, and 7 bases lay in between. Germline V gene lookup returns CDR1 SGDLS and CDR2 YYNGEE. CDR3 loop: CASSAGGNTEAFF. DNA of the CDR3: TGTGCCAGCAGCGCGGGGGGGAACACTGAAGCTTTCTTT.

CDR3 nucleotide sequence: TGTGCCAGCATGCTCGGTCTGTACGAGCAGTACTTC. It translates to CASMLGLYEQYF. The chain uses TRBV2 and TRBJ2-7; D ambiguous. Trimming left V 7 bases short and J 4 bases short, with 11 bases between. The CDR3 sequence is 12 residues long. CDR1 SNHLY and CDR2 FYNNEI come from the germline V gene. Full variable domain (outside the CDR3, taken from reference TRBV2 and TRBJ2-7): EPEVTQTPSHQVTQMGQEVILRCVPISNHLYFYWYRQILGQKVEFLVSFYNNEISEKSEIFDDQFSVERPDGSNFTLKIRSTKLEDSAMYFCASMLGLYEQYFGPGTRLTVT.